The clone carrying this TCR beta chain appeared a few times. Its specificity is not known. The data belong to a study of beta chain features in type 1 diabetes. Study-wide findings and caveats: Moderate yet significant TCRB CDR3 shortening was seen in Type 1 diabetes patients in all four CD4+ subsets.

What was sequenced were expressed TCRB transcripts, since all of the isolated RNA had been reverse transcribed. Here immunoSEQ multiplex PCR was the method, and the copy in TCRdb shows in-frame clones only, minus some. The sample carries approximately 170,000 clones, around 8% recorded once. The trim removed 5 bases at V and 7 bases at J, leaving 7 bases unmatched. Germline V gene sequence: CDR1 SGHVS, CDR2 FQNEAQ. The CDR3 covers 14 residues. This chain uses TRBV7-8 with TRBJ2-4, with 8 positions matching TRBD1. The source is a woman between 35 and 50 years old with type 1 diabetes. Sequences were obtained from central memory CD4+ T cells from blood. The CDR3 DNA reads TGTGCCAGCAGCCGAGGGACAGGAGGGAACATTCAGTACTTC. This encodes CASSRGTGGNIQYF. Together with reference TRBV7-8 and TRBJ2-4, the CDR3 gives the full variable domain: GAGVSQSPRYKVAKRGQDVALRCDPISGHVSLFWYQQALGQGPEFLTYFQNEAQLDKSGLPSDRFFAERPEGSVSTLKIQRTQQEDSAVYLCASSRGTGGNIQYFGAGTRLSVL.